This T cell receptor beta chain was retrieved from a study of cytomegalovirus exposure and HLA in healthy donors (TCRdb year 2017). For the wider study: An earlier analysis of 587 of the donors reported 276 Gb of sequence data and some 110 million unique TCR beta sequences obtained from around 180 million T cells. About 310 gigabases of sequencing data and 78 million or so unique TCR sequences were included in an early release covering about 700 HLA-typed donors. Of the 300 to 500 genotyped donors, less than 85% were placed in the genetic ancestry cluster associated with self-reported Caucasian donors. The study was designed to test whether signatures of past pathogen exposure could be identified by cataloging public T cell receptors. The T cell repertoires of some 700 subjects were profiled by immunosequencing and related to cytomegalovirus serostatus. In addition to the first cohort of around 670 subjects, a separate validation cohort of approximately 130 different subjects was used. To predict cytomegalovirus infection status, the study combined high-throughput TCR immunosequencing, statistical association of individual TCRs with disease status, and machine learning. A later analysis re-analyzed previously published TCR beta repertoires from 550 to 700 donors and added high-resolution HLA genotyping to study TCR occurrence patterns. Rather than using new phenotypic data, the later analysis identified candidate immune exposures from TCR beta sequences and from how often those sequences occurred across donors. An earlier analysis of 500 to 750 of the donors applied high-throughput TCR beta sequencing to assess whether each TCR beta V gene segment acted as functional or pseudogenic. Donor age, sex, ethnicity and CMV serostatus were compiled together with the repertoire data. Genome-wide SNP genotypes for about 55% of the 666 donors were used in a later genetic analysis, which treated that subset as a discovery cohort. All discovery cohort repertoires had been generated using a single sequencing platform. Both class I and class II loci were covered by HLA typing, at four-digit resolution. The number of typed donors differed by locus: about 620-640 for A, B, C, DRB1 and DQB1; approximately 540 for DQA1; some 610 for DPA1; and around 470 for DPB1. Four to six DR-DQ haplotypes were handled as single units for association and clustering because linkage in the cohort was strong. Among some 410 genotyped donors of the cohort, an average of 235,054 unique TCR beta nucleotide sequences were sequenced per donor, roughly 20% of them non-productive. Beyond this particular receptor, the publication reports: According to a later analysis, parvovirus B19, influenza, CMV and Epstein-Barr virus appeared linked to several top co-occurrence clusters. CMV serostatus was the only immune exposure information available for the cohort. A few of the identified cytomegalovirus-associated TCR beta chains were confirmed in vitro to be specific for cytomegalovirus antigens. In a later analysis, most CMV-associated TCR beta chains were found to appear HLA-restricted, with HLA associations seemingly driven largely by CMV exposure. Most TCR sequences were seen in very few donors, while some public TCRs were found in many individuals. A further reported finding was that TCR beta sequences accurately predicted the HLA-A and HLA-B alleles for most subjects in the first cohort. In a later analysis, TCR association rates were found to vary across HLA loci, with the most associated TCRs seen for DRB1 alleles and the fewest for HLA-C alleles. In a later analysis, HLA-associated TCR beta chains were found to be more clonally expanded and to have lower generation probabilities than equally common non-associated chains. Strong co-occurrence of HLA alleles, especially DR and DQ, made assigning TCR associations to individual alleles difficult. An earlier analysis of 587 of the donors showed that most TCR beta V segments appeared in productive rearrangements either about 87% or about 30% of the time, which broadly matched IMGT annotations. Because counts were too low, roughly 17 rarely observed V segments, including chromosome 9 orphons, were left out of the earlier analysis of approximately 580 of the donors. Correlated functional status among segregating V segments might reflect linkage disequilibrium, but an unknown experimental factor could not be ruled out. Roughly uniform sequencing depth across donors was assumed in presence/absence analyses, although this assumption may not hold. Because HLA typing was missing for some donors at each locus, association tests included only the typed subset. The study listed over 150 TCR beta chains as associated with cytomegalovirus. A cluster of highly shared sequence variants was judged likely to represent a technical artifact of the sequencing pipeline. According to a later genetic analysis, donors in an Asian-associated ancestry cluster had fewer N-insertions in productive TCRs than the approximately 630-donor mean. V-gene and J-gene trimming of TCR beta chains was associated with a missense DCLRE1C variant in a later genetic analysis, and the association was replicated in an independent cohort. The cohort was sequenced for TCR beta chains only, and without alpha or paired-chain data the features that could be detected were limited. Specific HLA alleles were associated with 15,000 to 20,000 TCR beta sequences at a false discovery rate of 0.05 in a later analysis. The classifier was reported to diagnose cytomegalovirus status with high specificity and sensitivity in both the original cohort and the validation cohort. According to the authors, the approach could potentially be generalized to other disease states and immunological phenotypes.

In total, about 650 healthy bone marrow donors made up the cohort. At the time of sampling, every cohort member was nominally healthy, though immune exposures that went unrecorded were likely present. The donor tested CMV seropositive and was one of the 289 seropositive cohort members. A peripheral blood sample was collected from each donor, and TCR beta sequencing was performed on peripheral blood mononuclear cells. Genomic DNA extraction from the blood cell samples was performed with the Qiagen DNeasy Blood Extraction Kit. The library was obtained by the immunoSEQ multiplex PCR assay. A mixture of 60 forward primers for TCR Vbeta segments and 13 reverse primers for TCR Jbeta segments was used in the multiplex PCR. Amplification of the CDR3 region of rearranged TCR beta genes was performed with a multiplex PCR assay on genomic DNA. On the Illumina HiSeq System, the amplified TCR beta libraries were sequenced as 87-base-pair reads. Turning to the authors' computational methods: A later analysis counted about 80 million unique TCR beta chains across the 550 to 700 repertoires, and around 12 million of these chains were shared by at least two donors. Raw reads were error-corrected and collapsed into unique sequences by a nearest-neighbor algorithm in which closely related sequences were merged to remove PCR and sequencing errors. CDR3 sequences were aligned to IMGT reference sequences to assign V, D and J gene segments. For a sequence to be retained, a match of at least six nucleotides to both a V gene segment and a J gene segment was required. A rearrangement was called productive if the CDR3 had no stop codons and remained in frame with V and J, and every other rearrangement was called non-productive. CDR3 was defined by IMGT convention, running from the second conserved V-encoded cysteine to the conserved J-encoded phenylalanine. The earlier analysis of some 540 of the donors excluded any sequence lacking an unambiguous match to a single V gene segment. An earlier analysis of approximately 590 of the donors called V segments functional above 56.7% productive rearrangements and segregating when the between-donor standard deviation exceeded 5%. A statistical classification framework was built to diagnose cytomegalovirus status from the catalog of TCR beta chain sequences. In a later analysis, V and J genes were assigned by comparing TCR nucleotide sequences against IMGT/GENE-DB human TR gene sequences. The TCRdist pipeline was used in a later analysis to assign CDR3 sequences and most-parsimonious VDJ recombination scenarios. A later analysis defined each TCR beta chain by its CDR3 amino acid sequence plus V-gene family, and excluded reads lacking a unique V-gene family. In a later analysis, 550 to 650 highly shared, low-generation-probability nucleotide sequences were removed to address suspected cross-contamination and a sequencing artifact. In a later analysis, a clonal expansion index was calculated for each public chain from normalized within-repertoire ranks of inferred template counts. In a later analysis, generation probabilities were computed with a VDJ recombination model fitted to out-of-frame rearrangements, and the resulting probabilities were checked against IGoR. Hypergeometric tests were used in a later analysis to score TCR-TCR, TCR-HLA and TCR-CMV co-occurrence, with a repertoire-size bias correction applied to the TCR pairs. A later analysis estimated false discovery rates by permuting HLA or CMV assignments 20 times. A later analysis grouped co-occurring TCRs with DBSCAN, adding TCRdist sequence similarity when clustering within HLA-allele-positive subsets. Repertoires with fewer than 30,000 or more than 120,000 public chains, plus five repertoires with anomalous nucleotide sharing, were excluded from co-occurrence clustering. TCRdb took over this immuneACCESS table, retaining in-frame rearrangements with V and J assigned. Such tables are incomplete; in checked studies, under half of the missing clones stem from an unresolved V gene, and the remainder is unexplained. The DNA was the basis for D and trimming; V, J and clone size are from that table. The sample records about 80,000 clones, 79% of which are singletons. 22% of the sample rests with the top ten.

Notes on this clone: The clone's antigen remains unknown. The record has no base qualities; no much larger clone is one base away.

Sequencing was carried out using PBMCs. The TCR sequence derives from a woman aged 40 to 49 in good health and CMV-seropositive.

CDR3 protein: CASSVGPGDEQFF. The DNA sequence reads TGTGCCAGCAGTGTCGGCCCCGGGGATGAGCAGTTCTTC. Here the chain combines TRBV25-1 and TRBJ2-1; a tentative D call is TRBD2 (5 bases match). Trimming at the junction amounts to 4 bases on V and 8 bases on J, and the germline ends lie 12 bases apart. The CDR3 contains 13 residues, cysteine and phenylalanine counted. Only the CDR3 DNA is retained, 39 bases long and in frame from the first base. The germline V gene gives CDR1 as MGHDK and CDR2 as SYGVNS.